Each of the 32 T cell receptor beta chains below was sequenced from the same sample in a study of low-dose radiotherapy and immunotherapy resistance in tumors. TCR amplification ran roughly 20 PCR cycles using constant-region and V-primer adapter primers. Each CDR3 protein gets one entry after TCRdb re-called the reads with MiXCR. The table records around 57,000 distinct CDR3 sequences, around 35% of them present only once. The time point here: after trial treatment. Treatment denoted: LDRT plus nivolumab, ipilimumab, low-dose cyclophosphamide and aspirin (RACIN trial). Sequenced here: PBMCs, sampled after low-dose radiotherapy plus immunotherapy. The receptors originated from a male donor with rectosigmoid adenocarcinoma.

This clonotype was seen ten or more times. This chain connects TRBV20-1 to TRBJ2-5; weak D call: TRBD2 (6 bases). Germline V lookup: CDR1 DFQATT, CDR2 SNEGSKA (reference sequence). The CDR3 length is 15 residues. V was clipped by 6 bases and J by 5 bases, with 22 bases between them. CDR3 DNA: TGCAGTGCCCTAAGGTTCGGGGGAGTAGGGGAGACCCAGTACTTC. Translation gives CSALRFGGVGETQYF.

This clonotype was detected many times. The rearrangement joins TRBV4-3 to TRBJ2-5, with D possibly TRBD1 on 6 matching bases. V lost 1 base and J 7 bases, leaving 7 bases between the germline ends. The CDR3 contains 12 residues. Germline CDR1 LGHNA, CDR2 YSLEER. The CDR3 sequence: CASSQGGGTQYF. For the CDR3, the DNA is TGCGCCAGCAGCCAAGGAGGGGGGACCCAGTACTTC.

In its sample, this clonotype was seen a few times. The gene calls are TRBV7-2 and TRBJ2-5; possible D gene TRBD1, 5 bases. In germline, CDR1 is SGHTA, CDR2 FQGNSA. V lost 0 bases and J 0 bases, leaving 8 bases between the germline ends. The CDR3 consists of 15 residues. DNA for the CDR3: TGTGCCAGCAGCTTAGCGGGGCTATACCAAGAGACCCAGTACTTC. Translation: CASSLAGLYQETQYF.

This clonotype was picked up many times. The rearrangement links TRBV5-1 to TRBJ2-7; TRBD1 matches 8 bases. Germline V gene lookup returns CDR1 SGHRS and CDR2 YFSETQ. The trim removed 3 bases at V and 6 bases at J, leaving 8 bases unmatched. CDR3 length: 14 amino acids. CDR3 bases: TGCGCCAGCAGCTCTAGGACAGGGTCTTCCGAGCAGTACTTC. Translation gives CASSSRTGSSEQYF.

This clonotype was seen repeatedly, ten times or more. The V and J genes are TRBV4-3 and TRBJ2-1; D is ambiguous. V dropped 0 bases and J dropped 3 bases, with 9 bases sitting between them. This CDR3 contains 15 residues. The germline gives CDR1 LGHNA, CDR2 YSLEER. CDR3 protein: CASSQDSIDYNEQFF. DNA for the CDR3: TGCGCCAGCAGCCAAGATTCTATTGACTACAATGAGCAGTTCTTC.

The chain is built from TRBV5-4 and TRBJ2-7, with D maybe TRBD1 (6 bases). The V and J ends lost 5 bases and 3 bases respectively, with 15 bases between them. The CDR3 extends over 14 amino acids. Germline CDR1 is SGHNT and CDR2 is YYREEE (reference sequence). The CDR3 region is CASSTGFGVYEQYF. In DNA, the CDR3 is TGTGCCAGCAGTACAGGGTTCGGCGTCTACGAGCAGTACTTC.

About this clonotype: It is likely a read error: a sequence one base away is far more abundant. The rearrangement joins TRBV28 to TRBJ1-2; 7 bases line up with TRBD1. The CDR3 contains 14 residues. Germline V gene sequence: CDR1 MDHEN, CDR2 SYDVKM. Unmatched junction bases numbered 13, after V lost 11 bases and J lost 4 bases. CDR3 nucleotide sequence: TGTGCCTGCGGATCAAGACAGGGTCGCTATGGCTACACCTTC. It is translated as CACGSRQGRYGYTF.

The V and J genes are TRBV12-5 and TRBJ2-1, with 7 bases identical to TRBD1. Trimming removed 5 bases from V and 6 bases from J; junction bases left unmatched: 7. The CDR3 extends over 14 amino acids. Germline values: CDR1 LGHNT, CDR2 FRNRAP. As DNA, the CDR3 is TGTGCTAGTGGTCTCGGGACAGAAGTCAATGAGCAGTTCTTC. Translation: CASGLGTEVNEQFF.

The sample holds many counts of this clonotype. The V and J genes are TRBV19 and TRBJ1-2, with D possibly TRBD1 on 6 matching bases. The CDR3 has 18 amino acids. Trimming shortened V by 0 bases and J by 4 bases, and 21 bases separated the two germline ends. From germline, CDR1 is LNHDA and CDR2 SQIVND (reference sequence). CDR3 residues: CASSIEGRQAVDSYGYTF. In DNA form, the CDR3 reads TGTGCCAGTAGTATAGAAGGTCGACAGGCAGTCGATTCCTATGGCTACACCTTC.

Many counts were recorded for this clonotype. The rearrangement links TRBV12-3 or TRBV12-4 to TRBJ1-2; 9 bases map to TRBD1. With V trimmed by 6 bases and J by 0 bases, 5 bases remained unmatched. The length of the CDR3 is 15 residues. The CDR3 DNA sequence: TGTGCCAGCAGGGCCCGGGACAGGGCTAACTATGGCTACACCTTC. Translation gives CASRARDRANYGYTF.

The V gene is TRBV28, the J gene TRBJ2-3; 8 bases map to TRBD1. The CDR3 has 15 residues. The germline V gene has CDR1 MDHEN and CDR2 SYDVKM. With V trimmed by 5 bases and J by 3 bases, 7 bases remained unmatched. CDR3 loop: CASSLIGQGTDTQYF. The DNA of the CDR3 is TGTGCCAGCAGTCTGATAGGACAGGGTACAGATACGCAGTATTTT.

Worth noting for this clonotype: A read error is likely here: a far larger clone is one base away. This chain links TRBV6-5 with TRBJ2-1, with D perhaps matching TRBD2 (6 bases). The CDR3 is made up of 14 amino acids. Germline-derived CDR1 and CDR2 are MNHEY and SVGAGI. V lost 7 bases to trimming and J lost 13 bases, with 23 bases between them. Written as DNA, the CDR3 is TGTGCCAGCATCACCGGGAGTTTCCAAAACATTCAGTTCTTC. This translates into CASITGSFQNIQFF.

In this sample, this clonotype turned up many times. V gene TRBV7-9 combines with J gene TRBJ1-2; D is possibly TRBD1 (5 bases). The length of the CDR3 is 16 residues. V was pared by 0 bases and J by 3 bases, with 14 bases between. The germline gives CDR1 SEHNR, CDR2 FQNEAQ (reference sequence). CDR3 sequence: CASSLAAWGEDYGYTF. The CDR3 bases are TGTGCCAGCAGCTTAGCGGCGTGGGGCGAGGACTATGGCTACACCTTC.

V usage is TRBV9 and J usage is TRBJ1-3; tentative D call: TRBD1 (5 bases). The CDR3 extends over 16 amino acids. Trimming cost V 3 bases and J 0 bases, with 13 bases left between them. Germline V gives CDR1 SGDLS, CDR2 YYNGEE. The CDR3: CASSADRGFSGNTIYF. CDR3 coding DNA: TGTGCCAGCAGCGCCGACAGAGGGTTCTCTGGAAACACCATATATTTT.

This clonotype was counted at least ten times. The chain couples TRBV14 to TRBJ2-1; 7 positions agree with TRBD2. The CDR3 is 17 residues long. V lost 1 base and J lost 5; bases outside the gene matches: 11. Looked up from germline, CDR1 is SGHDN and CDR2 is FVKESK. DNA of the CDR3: TGTGCCAGCAGCCAAGGGATCCAGGGACTATTACACAATGAGCAGTTCTTC. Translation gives CASSQGIQGLLHNEQFF. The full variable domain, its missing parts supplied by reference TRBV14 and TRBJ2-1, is EAGVTQFPSHSVIEKGQTVTLRCDPISGHDNLYWYRRVMGKEIKFLLHFVKESKQDESGMPNNRFLAERTGGTYSTLKVQPAELEDSGVYFCASSQGIQGLLHNEQFFGPGTRLTVL.

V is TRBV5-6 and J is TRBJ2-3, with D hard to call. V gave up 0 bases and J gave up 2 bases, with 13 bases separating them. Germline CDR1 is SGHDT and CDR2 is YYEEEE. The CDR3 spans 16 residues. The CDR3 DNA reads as TGTGCCAGCAGCTTGGGAGAAGTATTAGTCACAGATACGCAGTATTTT. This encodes CASSLGEVLVTDTQYF.

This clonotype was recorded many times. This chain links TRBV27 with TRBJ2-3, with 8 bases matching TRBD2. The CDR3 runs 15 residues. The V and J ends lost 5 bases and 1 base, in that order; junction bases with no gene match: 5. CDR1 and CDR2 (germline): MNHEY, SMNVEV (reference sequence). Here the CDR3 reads CASSPGLARTDTQYF. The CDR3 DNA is TGTGCCAGCAGTCCCGGACTAGCTCGCACAGATACGCAGTATTTT.

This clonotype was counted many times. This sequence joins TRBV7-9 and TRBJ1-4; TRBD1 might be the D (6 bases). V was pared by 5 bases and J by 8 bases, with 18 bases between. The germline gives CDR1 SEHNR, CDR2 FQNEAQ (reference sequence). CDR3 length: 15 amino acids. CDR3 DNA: TGTGCCAGCAGCCCAACAGGGTCCCTTGGGGAAAAACTGTTTTTT. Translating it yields CASSPTGSLGEKLFF.

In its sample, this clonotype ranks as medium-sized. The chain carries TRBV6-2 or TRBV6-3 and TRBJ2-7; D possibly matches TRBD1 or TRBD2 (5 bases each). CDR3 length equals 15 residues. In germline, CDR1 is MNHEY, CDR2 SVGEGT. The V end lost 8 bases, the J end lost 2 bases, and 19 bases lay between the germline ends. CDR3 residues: CASEYQRDGAYEQYF. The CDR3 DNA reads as TGTGCCAGCGAGTACCAACGGGACGGAGCCTACGAGCAGTACTTC.

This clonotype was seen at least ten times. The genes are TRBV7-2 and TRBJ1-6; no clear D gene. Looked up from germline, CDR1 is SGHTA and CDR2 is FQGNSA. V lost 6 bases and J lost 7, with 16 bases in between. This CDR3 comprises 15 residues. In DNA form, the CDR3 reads TGTGCCAGCAGGTCGCAGATACAGAGAAATTCACCCCTCCACTTT. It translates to CASRSQIQRNSPLHF.

This chain's CDR3 is CASVERVPDTQYF. CDR3 DNA: TGTGCCAGCGTTGAAAGGGTCCCAGATACGCAGTATTTT. The V call is TRBV28, the J call TRBJ2-3; unclear D gene. The V gene's germline CDR1 is MDHEN and CDR2 SYDVKM. The V end was cut by 8 bases, the J end by 4 bases, with 13 bases between. This CDR3 has 13 amino acids.

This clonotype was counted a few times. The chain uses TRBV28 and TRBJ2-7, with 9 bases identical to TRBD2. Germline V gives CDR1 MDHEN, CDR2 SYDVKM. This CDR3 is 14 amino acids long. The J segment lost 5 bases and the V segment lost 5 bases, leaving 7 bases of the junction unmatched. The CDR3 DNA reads TGTGCCAGCAGTAGTAGCGGGAGTGGCGACGAGCAGTACTTC. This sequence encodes CASSSSGSGDEQYF.

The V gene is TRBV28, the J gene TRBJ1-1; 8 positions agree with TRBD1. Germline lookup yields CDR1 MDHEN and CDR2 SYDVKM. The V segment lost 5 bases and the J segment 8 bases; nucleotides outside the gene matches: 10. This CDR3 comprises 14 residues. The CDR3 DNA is TGTGCCAGCAGTCCGGGGGACAGGACCTCCGAAGCTTTCTTT. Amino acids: CASSPGDRTSEAFF.

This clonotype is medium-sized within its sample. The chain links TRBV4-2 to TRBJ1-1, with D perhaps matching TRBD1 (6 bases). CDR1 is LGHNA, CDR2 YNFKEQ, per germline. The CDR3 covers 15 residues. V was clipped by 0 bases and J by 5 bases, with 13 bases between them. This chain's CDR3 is CASSQEDGGPTEAFF. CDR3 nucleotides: TGTGCCAGCAGCCAAGAGGATGGGGGGCCAACTGAAGCTTTCTTT.

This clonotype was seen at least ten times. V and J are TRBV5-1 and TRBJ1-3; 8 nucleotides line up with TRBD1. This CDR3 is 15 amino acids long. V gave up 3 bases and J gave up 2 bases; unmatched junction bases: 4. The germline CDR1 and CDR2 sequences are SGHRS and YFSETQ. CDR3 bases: TGCGCCAGCAGCTCGAGGACAGGGACTGGAAACACCATATATTTT. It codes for CASSSRTGTGNTIYF.

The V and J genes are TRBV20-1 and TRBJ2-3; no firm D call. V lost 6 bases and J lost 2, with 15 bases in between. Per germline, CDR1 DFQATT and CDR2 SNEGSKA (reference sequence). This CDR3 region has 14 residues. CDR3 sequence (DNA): TGCAGTGCGCCGACTCGTTCATCCACAGATACGCAGTATTTT. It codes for CSAPTRSSTDTQYF.

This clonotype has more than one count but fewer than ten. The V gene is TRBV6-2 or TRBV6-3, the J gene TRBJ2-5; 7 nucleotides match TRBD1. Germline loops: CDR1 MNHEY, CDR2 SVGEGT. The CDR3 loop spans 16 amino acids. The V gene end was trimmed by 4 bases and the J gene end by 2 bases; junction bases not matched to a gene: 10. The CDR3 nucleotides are TGTGCCAGCAGTTCGCTAGCCGGGACAGTGCAAGAGACCCAGTACTTC. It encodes CASSSLAGTVQETQYF.

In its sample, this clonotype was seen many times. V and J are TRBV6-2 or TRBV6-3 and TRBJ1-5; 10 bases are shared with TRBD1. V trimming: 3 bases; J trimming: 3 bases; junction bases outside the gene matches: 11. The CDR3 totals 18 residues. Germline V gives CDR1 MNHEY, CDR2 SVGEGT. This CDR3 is CASSYIFGTGAYNQPQHF. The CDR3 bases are TGTGCCAGCAGTTATATTTTTGGGACAGGGGCGTACAATCAGCCCCAGCATTTT.

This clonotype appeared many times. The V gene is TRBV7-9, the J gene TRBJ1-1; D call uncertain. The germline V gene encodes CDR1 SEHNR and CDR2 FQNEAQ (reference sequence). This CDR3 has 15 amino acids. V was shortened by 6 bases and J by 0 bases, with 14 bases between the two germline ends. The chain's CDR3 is CASRPTGNMNTEAFF. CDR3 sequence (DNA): TGTGCCAGCAGGCCCACCGGGAACATGAACACTGAAGCTTTCTTT.

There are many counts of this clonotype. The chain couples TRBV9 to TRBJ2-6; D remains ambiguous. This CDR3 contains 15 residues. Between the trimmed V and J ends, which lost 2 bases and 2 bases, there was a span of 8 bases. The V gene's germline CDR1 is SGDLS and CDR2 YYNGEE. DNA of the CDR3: TGTGCCAGCAGCGTGGGAAATCCTGGGGCCAACGTCCTGACTTTC. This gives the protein CASSVGNPGANVLTF. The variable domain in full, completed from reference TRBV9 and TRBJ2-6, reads DSGVTQTPKHLITATGQRVTLRCSPRSGDLSVYWYQQSLDQGLQFLIQYYNGEERAKGNILERFSAQQFPDLHSELNLSSLELGDSALYFCASSVGNPGANVLTFGAGSRLTVL.

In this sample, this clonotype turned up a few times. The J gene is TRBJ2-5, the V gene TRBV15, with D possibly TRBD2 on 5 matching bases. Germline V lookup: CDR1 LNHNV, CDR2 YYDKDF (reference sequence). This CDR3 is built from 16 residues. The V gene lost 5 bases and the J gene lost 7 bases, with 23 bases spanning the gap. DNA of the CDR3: TGTGCCACCAGCGGAAATCGGCGTCCATCTCGGGGGACCCAGTACTTC. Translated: CATSGNRRPSRGTQYF.

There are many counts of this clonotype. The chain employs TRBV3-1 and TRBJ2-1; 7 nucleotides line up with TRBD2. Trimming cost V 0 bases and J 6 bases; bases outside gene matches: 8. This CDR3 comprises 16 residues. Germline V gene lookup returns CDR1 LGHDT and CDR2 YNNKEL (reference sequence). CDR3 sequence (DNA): TGTGCCAGCAGCCAAGAGGTAACCAGGGAGGGCAATGAGCAGTTCTTC. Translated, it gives CASSQEVTREGNEQFF.